Each of the 7 T cell receptor beta chains below was sequenced from the same sample in a study of molecular identifiers for immune sequencing clone quantification. TCRdb called the PCR reads again in MiXCR, with one record for every CDR3 protein. This sample has 490,000 or so distinct CDR3 sequences; around 23% occur once, and the top ten carry around 0.78%. The sequencing sample was made of naive CD8+ T cells from blood, with Jurkat cell RNA spiked in. Subset defined: FACS-sorted CD8+CD4-CCR7+CD45RA+ naive T cells. All receptors derive from a human donor in good health. Some libraries in this study had Jurkat cell RNA spiked in.

As for this clonotype: A read error is possible here, since a much larger clone lies one base away. This chain links TRBV6-5 with TRBJ2-7; D might be TRBD1 or TRBD2, each matching 6 bases. The V gene lost 7 bases and the J gene lost 2 bases, with 15 bases spanning the gap. The CDR3 totals 14 residues. Germline loops: CDR1 MNHEY, CDR2 SVGAGI. Written as DNA, the CDR3 is TGTGCCAGCACAGAGGGGGGTGCGGCCTACGAGCAGTACTTC. Translating gives CASTEGGAAYEQYF.

This clonotype was picked up many times. The chain uses TRBV5-1 and TRBJ2-3; 9 positions match TRBD1. Germline CDR1 reads SGHRS; CDR2 reads YFSETQ. The CDR3 is made up of 16 amino acids. Trimming at V came to 3 bases and at J to 3 bases, leaving 8 bases not matched to a gene. This chain's CDR3 is CASSYNRGRVTDTQYF. The CDR3 DNA is TGCGCCAGCAGCTACAACAGGGGGCGAGTAACAGATACGCAGTATTTT.

The chain recombines TRBV7-9 with TRBJ2-3; the match to TRBD1 covers 9 bases. With 4 bases clipped from V and 0 bases from J, the junction kept 14 bases outside the gene matches. Germline assignment: CDR1 SEHNR and CDR2 FQNEAQ (reference sequence). The CDR3 consists of 19 residues. CDR3 sequence (DNA): TGTGCCAGCAGCTCCTCGGGACAGGGTGTAATCCCCAGCACAGATACGCAGTATTTT. Translated: CASSSSGQGVIPSTDTQYF.

A remark on this clonotype: One junction end does not reproduce the germline sequence, and a read error may be involved. The chain is built from TRBV11-2 and TRBJ1-2; D is unclear. This CDR3 spans 13 amino acids. Germline CDR1 SGHAT, CDR2 FQNNGV. CDR3 residues: CASSLGTPYGHTF. DNA of the CDR3: TGTGCCAGCAGCTTAGGCACGCCTTATGGCCACACCTTC.

The chain couples TRBV20-1 to TRBJ2-5; tentatively, D is TRBD2 (7 bases). This CDR3 comprises 15 residues. Germline V gives CDR1 DFQATT, CDR2 SNEGSKA (reference sequence). The V and J ends lost 6 bases and 4 bases respectively, with 21 bases between them. The CDR3 sequence is CSADNRGARRETQYF. DNA of the CDR3: TGCAGTGCGGATAATCGGGGGGCGAGGAGAGAGACCCAGTACTTC.

In its sample, this clonotype was seen many times. This rearrangement joins TRBV29-1 to TRBJ2-2; 8 nucleotides align to TRBD2. Trimming cost V 0 bases and J 7 bases; bases outside gene matches: 10. CDR1 SQVTM and CDR2 ANQGSEA come from the germline V gene. CDR3 length: 16 amino acids. The CDR3 nucleotides are TGCAGCGTTGAAGATCTGAGCGGGAGTAGGGGCGGGGAGCTGTTTTTT. Translation gives CSVEDLSGSRGGELFF.

This chain uses TRBV5-6 with TRBJ2-7; perhaps D is TRBD1 or TRBD2 (5 bases each). Germline V CDR1 and CDR2: SGHDT, YYEEEE. V lost 4 bases and J 6 bases, leaving 17 bases between the germline ends. There are 14 residues in the CDR3. The CDR3 loop is CASSLGTSPCEQYF. For the CDR3, the DNA is TGTGCCAGCAGCCTCGGGACGTCGCCCTGCGAGCAGTACTTC.